This TCR beta chain was recovered during a study of blood T cell repertoires in COVID-19. CDR3 length: 13 amino acids. TCRdb's copy holds only in-frame clones and misses some; the assay was immunoSEQ multiplex PCR. The sample holds some 220,000 clones, more than 75% seen once. The chain combines TRBV21-1 with TRBJ2-4; the listed D gene, TRBD1, was not tested against the DNA. TRBV21-1 is flagged as a pseudogene. This receptor was identified in a man between 45 and 60 years old who had recovered from COVID-19. Sequencing was carried out using peripheral blood. CDR3 sequence: CASNRGQENIQYF. CDR3 nucleotides: TGTGCCAGCAATAGAGGACAGGAGAACATTCAGTACTTC.